This T cell receptor (beta chain) was sequenced for a study of T cells in Graves' hyperthyroidism and ophthalmopathy (dated by TCRdb to the late 2010s). About the study as a whole: Peripheral blood was collected at initial diagnosis, before any treatment. TCR V-J signatures able to tell the groups apart were searched for in a discovery cohort of some 97 patients, of whom roughly 42 had Graves' ophthalmopathy and 55 to 65 had stable Graves' hyperthyroidism. Prospective prediction of ophthalmopathy was tested in an independent validation cohort consisting of about 20 hyperthyroidism patients and more than 15 patients who later progressed to ophthalmopathy. The roughly 90 discovery patients were divided at random into training and test sets in a 7:3 ratio. The study also compared thyroid tissue and blood T-cell repertoires from several Graves' hyperthyroidism patients. Once sampling was done, hyperthyroidism patients were given methimazole at a starting dose of 30 mg daily, whereas ophthalmopathy patients were given high-dose intravenous methylprednisolone. TCR Vbeta CDR3 sequencing of some 140 peripheral blood samples (more than 40 ophthalmopathy, about 74 hyperthyroidism and about 17 progressor patients) is reported in the paper. General conclusions and limits of the study: Most expanded thyroid clonotypes (frequency above 0.001) were also detected in blood, a finding suggesting that blood repertoires may reflect thyroid immune responses. In validation, the model predicted progression to ophthalmopathy a median of roughly 6.2 months before onset, with 70% to 71% sensitivity and roughly 79% specificity. No statistical method was used to fix the sample size in advance, and group allocation was not hidden from the investigators. Ophthalmopathy was separated from stable hyperthyroidism by a 13 V-J signature model, with approximately 85% sensitivity and around 81% specificity obtained in cross-validation and 80%/75% obtained in testing.

Ophthalmopathy patients had moderately to severely active disease, with a Clinical Activity Score of 3 or more, a NOSPECS grade of 4 or more, and a disease duration of less than 3 months. The study excluded patients with uncontrolled infections, other autoimmune diseases, pregnancy or lactation. Diagnoses relied on clinical symptoms, serum thyroxine and TRAb, thyroid ultrasound and orbital computed tomography. Ficoll-Paque density gradient centrifugation was used to isolate PBMCs from about 10 ml of fresh peripheral blood. Total RNA was extracted with Trizol reagent, and quality was checked on an Agilent 2100 Bioanalyzer. Sequences MNHEY (CDR1) and SMNVEV (CDR2) are obtained from the germline V gene (reference sequence). The CDR3 spans 16 residues, from the cysteine through the phenylalanine. Only CDR3 DNA remains: 48 bases, in frame from the first base. V is clipped by 5 bases and J by 0 bases, and the sequence between their germline boundaries is 14 bases long.

TCR beta CDR3 regions were amplified from RNA transcripts. The first round of RT-PCR for the TCR CDR3 was performed with the HTBI primer set and the Qiagen OneStep RT-PCR kit. Libraries were constructed in a second round of multiplex PCR, after which size selection and purification were performed. Paired-end sequencing of the libraries was performed with 100 bp reads on an Illumina HiSeq2000. The authors' analysis ran thus. SOAPnuke was used to process the raw data, removing reads that contained adapters or uncalled bases, had a mean Phred below 15, or lacked an exact match to the constant primer or identifier. COPE v1.2.5 was used to merge high-quality paired reads, and clonotypes were defined as unique nucleotide sequences. Clonotypes were aligned to IMGT TRBV, TRBD and TRBJ reference segments using MiTCR v1.1. Only V-J combinations with frequency above 0.0001, covering 99% to 99.2% of repertoires, were analysed. The TCS score was defined as the ratio of F50 (clonal expansion) to E x V (chaos), calculated using BLOSUM62-based TCRdist between CDR3 peptides within each V-J. Welch's t-statistics and random forest reduced fewer than 550 V-J features to some 14, which were used in a naive Bayes classifier (R e1071). Using fastp at Q25 and MiXCR, TCRdb reprocessed the public reads and kept productive beta chains. Every entry covers one CDR3 protein and lists the most common genes and DNA from its rows. What appears here as the V and J calls and clone size reflects TCRdb's work, not the paper's. Counted in this sample were 200,000 to 250,000 distinct CDR3 sequences; about 25% of them appeared once. Jointly, the top ten make up around 40% of the sample.

This clonotype has a count of ten or more. Its antigen target is currently unknown. Base qualities are not at hand, and no much larger clone is one base apart. The receptor was derived from a woman aged 40 to 50 with Graves' ophthalmopathy. The chain joins TRBV27 to TRBJ2-4, and TRBD1 may be the D gene, going by 6 matching bases. Sequencing input: blood. This receptor has the CDR3 CASSVQGSLAKNIQYF. The DNA sequence is as follows: TGTGCCAGCAGTGTTCAGGGGAGTCTAGCCAAAAACATTCAGTACTTC.